The 9 T cell receptor beta chains given below trace back to one sample, sequenced in a study of spatial heterogeneity in lung cancer. Time point here: blood at routine non-recurrence follow-up after resection. TCRdb ran MiXCR on the 5' RACE reads and lists one entry per CDR3 protein. The sample yields roughly 71,000 distinct CDR3 sequences, less than 9.5% seen once. The material sequenced was PBMCs, taken at follow-up. The receptor source for this set is a female donor with early-stage non-small cell lung cancer.

This chain links TRBV20-1 with TRBJ2-4; TRBD2 matches at 11 bases. CDR1 is DFQATT, CDR2 SNEGSKA, per germline (reference sequence). V dropped 5 bases and J dropped 4; count of bases not matched to a gene: 13. The CDR3 length is 17 residues. DNA of the CDR3: TGCAGTGCTCTTCGTAACAGGGGGACTAGCGGAAAAAACATTCAGTACTTC. It translates to CSALRNRGTSGKNIQYF.

This clonotype has at least ten counts. The V gene is TRBV10-3, the J gene TRBJ1-5; D ambiguous. The CDR3 contains 15 residues. V was clipped by 4 bases and J by 7 bases, with 17 bases between them. Looked up from germline, CDR1 is ENHRY and CDR2 is SYGVKD. CDR3 DNA sequence: TGTGCCATCAGTGGGGCCAAAGGATCAGGACAGCCCCAGCATTTT. It translates to CAISGAKGSGQPQHF.

This clonotype came up many times. The DNA for the CDR3 is TGTGCCAGCAGCTGGGACAGGGTGGAGACCCAGTACTTC. It codes for CASSWDRVETQYF. The chain couples TRBV7-3 to TRBJ2-5; the match to TRBD1 covers 9 bases. CDR1 SGHTA and CDR2 FQGTGA come from the germline V gene. V trimming: 4 bases; J trimming: 5 bases; junction bases outside the gene matches: 2. This CDR3 region has 13 residues. The whole variable domain, remainder taken from reference TRBV7-3 and TRBJ2-5, is GAGVSQTPSNKVTEKGKYVELRCDPISGHTALYWYRQSLGQGPEFLIYFQGTGAADDSGLPNDRFFAVRPEGSVSTLKIQRTERGDSAVYLCASSWDRVETQYFGPGTRLLVL.

This clonotype was recorded at least ten times. CDR3 sequence (DNA): TGTGCCAGCAGTTTAGAGCCGGAATTGGAAGCTTTCTTT. Amino acid sequence: CASSLEPELEAFF. The chain recombines TRBV12-3 or TRBV12-4 with TRBJ1-1; D is undetermined. V lost 1 base and J lost 8, with 11 bases in between. The CDR3 spans 13 residues.

This clonotype showed up many times. V is TRBV29-1 and J is TRBJ2-3; the D is unclear. Germline V gene sequence: CDR1 SQVTM, CDR2 ANQGSEA. The CDR3 has 11 amino acids. V lost 6 bases, J lost 6 bases, and 10 bases lay in between. CDR3 DNA sequence: TGCAGCGTCGCCTACCCGGATACGCAGTATTTT. Residues: CSVAYPDTQYF.

This clonotype was detected only a few times. CDR3 DNA sequence: TGCAGTGCTAGAGATGGCTATAGCAATCAGCCCCAGCATTTT. It codes for CSARDGYSNQPQHF. The chain employs TRBV20-1 and TRBJ1-5; D is unclear. The ends were cut back, 0 bases at V and 0 bases at J, with 6 bases in the middle. Germline V gene lookup returns CDR1 DFQATT and CDR2 SNEGSKA (reference sequence). CDR3 length: 14 amino acids.

The V gene is TRBV2, the J gene TRBJ2-7, with 7 bases identical to TRBD1. V lost 8 bases to trimming and J lost 6 bases; unmatched junction nucleotides: 10. CDR1 SNHLY and CDR2 FYNNEI come from the germline V gene. The CDR3 runs 13 residues. Here the CDR3 DNA reads TGTGCCAGCCGTCCGACAGGGAAAATCGAGCAGTACTTC. This codes for CASRPTGKIEQYF.

This clonotype was counted many times. The CDR3 protein is CASSFGTLGQPQHF. The DNA of the CDR3 is TGTGCCAGCAGTTTTGGGACCCTAGGTCAGCCCCAGCATTTT. V gene TRBV12-3 or TRBV12-4 combines with J gene TRBJ1-5, with D perhaps TRBD1 (5 bases). V gave up 3 bases and J gave up 6 bases, with 12 bases separating them. The CDR3 contains 14 residues.

This chain joins TRBV23-1 and TRBJ2-4, with 9 positions matching TRBD1. TRBV23-1 is flagged as an ORF with uncertain function. The CDR3 loop spans 15 amino acids. The V gene end was trimmed by 7 bases and the J gene end by 8 bases; junction bases not matched to a gene: 12. The CDR3 reads CASTEQGAQIDIQYF. CDR3 in DNA: TGCGCCAGCACCGAACAGGGGGCGCAGATAGACATTCAGTACTTC.